This entry concerns a single T cell receptor (beta chain). CDR1 is MGHRA, CDR2 YSYEKL, per germline. Trimming removed 0 bases from V and 6 bases from J; junction bases left unmatched: 6. This CDR3 has 17 residues. The data are from a study of blood T cell repertoires in COVID-19. Original methodology: Reference gene primer amplification in the assay estimated nucleated cell counts. Sequencing used immunoSEQ multiplex PCR; TCRdb keeps in-frame clones, though not all of them. V and J calls and clone size follow that table, whereas D and trimming were derived from the DNA. Of 12,000 to 15,000 clones in the sample, about 69% are singletons; the top ten hold roughly an eighth.

The receptor was derived from a man aged 55 to 69 with acute or convalescent COVID-19. The sequencing sample was made of peripheral blood. The V gene is TRBV4-1, the J gene TRBJ1-6, with 9 bases aligning to TRBD1. CDR3 in amino acids: CASSQEAQGARNSPLHF. The CDR3, as DNA: TGCGCCAGCAGCCAAGAAGCACAGGGGGCTCGTAATTCACCCCTCCACTTT.